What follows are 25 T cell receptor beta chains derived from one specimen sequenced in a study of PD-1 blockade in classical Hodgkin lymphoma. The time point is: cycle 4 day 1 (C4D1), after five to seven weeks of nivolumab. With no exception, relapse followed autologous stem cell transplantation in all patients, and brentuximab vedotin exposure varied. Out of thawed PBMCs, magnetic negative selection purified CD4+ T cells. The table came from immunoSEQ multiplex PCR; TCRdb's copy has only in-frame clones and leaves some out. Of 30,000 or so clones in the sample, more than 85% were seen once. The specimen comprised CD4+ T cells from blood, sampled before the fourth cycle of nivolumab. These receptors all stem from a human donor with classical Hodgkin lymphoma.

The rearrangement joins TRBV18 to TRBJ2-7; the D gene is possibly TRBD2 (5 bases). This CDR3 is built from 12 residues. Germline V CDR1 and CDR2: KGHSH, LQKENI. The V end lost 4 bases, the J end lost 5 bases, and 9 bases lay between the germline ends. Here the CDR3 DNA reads TGTGCCAGCTCACTAACTAGGGACGAGCAGTACTTC. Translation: CASSLTRDEQYF.

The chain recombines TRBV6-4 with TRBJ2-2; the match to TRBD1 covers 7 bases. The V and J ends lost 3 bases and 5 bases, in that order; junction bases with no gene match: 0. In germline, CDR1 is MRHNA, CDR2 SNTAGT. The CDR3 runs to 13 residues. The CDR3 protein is CASSEQGTGELFF. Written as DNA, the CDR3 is TGTGCCAGCAGTGAACAGGGGACCGGGGAGCTGTTTTTT.

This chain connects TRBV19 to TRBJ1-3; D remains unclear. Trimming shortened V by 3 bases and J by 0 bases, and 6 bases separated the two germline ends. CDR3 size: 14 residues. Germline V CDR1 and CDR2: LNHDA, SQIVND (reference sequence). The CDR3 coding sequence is TGTGCCAGTAGTATTGACTCCTCTGGAAACACCATATATTTT. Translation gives CASSIDSSGNTIYF. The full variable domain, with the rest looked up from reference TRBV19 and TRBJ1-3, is DGGITQSPKYLFRKEGQNVTLSCEQNLNHDAMYWYRQDPGQGLRLIYYSQIVNDFQKGDIAEGYSVSREKKESFPLTVTSAQKNPTAFYLCASSIDSSGNTIYFGEGSWLTVV.

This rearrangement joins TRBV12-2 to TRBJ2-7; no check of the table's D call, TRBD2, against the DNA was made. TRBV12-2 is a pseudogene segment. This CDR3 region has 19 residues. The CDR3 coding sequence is TGTGCAAGTCGCTCGACTAGCGGGAGGGCCTATGAGTCGTCTTTCGAGCAGTACTTC. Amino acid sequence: CASRSTSGRAYESSFEQYF.

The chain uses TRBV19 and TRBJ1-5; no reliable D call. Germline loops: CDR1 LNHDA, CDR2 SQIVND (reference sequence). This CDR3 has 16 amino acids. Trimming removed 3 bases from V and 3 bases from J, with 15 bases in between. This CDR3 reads CASSIRQPGINQPQHF. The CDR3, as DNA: TGTGCCAGTAGTATTCGGCAGCCCGGCATCAATCAGCCCCAGCATTTT. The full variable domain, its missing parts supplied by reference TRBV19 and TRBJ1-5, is DGGITQSPKYLFRKEGQNVTLSCEQNLNHDAMYWYRQDPGQGLRLIYYSQIVNDFQKGDIAEGYSVSREKKESFPLTVTSAQKNPTAFYLCASSIRQPGINQPQHFGDGTRLSIL.

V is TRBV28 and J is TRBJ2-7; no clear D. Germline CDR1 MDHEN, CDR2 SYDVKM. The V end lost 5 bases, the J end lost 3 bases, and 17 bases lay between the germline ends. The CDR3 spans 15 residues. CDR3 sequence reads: CASSTAAGSGYEQYF. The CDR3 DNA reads TGTGCCAGCAGTACCGCTGCCGGTAGTGGCTACGAGCAGTACTTC.

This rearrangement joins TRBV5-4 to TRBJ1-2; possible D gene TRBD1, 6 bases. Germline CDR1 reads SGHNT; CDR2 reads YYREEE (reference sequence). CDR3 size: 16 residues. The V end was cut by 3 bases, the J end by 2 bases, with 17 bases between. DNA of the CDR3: TGTGCCAGCAGCTCTCCGTTGACGGGGGGCAACTATGGCTACACCTTC. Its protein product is CASSSPLTGGNYGYTF.

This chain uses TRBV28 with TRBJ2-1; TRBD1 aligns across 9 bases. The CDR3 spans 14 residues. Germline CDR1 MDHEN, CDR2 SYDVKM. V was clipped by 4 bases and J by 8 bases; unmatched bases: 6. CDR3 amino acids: CASSSGDRDHEQFF. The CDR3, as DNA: TGTGCCAGCAGTTCGGGGGACAGGGACCATGAGCAGTTCTTC.

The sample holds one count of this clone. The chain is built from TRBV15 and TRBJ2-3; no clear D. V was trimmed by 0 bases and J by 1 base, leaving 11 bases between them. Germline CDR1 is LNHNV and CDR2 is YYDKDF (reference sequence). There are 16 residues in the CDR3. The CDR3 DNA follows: TGTGCCACCAGCAGAGATGCCCCCTGGGGCACAGATACGCAGTATTTT. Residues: CATSRDAPWGTDTQYF.

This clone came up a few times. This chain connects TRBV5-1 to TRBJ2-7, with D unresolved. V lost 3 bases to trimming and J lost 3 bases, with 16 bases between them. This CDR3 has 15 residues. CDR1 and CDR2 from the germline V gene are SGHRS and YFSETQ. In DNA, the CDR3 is TGCGCCAGCAGCTCCGCCCTGGGGTCGTTCTACGAGCAGTACTTC. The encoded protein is CASSSALGSFYEQYF.

CDR3 sequence (DNA): TGTGCCAGCAGCCTTGTCACTGGAAGCAAAAACATTCAGTACTTC. Its translation: CASSLVTGSKNIQYF. The V and J genes are TRBV28 and TRBJ2-4; D is ambiguous. Germline V gene data show CDR1 as MDHEN and CDR2 as SYDVKM. Trimming stripped 6 bases from V and 3 bases from J, with 15 bases between. CDR3 length equals 15 residues.

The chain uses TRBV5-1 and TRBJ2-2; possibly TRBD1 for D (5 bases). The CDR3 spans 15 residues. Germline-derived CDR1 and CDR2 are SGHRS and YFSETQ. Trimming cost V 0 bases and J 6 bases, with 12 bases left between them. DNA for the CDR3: TGCGCCAGCAGCTTGGCCAGGGCGGTGGCCGGGGAGCTGTTTTTT. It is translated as CASSLARAVAGELFF.

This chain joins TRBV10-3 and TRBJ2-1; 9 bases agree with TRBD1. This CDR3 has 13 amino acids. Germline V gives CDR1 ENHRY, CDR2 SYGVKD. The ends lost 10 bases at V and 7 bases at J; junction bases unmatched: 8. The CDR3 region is CATAGTGWNEQFF. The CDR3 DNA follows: TGTGCCACAGCCGGGACAGGGTGGAATGAGCAGTTCTTC.

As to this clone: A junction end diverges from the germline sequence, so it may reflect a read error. The CDR3 sequence: CAGSSSGQGGNEQFF. CDR3 DNA: TGTGCCGGCAGCTCCTCGGGACAGGGGGGCAATGAGCAGTTCTTC. J is TRBJ2-1 and V is TRBV7-3; TRBD1 aligns across 11 bases. The CDR3 loop spans 15 amino acids. Germline V lookup: CDR1 SGHTA, CDR2 FQGTGA.

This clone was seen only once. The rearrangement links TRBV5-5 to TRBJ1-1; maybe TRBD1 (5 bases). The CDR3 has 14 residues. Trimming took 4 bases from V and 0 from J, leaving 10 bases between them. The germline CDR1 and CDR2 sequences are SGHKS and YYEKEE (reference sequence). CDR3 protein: CASSGGRVNTEAFF. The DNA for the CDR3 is TGTGCCAGCAGCGGGGGACGGGTGAACACTGAAGCTTTCTTT.

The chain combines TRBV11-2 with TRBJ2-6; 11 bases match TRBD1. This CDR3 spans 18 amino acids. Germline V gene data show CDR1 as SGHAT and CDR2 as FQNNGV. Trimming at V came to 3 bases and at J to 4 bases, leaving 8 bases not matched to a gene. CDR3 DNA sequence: TGTGCCAGCAGCTTCCCCCCTGGACAGGGGGCCGGGGCCAACGTCCTGACTTTC. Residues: CASSFPPGQGAGANVLTF.

Written as DNA, the CDR3 is TGTGCCAGCAGTGATGCAGGGGGAGCAGTAAGGTACTTC. Protein product: CASSDAGGAVRYF. This sequence joins TRBV2 and TRBJ2-5, with 7 nucleotides matching TRBD1. The V gene end was trimmed by 3 bases and the J gene end by 13 bases; junction bases not matched to a gene: 11. The CDR3 has 13 amino acids. CDR1 and CDR2 from the germline V gene are SNHLY and FYNNEI.

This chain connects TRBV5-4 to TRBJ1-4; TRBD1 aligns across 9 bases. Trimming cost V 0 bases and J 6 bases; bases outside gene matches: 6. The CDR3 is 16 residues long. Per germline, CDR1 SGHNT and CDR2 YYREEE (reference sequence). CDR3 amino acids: CASSLDITGGYEKLFF. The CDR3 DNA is TGTGCCAGCAGCTTGGATATAACAGGGGGCTATGAAAAACTGTTTTTT. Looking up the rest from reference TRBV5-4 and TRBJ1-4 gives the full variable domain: ETGVTQSPTHLIKTRGQQVTLRCSSQSGHNTVSWYQQALGQGPQFIFQYYREEENGRGNFPPRFSGLQFPNYSSELNVNALELDDSALYLCASSLDITGGYEKLFFGSGTQLSVL.

The CDR3 DNA reads as TGTGCCAGCAGCCCCGGGGGGGTGAATTCACCCCTCCACTTT. The encoded protein is CASSPGGVNSPLHF. The rearrangement links TRBV7-9 to TRBJ1-6; D perhaps matches TRBD1 (5 bases). The V end was cut by 5 bases, the J end by 7 bases, with 12 bases between. There are 14 residues in the CDR3. Germline lookup yields CDR1 SEHNR and CDR2 FQNEAQ (reference sequence).

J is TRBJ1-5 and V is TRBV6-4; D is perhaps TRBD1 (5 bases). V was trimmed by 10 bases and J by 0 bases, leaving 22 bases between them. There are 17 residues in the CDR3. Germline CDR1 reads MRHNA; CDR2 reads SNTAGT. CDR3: CATPEAGRFHSNQPQHF. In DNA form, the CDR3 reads TGTGCCACCCCCGAGGCAGGGAGATTTCATAGCAATCAGCCCCAGCATTTT.

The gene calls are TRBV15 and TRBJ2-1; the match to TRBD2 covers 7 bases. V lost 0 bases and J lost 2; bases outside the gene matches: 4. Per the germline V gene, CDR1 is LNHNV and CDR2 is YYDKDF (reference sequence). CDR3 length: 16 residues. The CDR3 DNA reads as TGTGCCACCAGCAGAGACCGGGACTACCCCTACAATGAGCAGTTCTTC. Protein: CATSRDRDYPYNEQFF.

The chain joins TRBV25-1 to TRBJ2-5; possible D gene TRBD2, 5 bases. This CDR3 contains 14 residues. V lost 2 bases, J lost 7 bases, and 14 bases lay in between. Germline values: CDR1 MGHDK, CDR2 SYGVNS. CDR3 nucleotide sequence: TGTGCCAGCAGTGAACCCGGACGGGATGGGACCCAGTACTTC. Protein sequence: CASSEPGRDGTQYF.

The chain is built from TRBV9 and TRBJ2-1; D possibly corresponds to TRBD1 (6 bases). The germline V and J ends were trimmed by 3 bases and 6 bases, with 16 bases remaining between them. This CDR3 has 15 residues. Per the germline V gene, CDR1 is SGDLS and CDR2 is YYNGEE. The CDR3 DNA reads TGTGCCAGCAGCGAGGGGGACATCCCCGGCAATGAGCAGTTCTTC. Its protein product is CASSEGDIPGNEQFF.

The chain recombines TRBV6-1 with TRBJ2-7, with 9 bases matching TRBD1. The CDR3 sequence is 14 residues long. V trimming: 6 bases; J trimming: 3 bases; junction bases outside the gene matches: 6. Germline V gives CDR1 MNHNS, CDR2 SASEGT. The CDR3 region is CASRNRDRVYEQYF. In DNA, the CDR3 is TGTGCCAGCAGAAACCGGGACAGGGTCTACGAGCAGTACTTC.

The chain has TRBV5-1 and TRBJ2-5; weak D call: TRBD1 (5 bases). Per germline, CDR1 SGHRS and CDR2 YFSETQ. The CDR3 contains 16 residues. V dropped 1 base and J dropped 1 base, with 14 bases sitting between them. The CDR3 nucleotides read TGCGCCAGCAGCTTGCCAAGGGGCCCTGGCCAAGAGACCCAGTACTTC. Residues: CASSLPRGPGQETQYF.